These 25 T cell receptor beta chains were sequenced from one sample in a study of CXCR3-negative and CXCR3-positive naive CD8 T cells. UMI-labeled 5' RACE yielded the TRB cDNA libraries. Using the 5' RACE reads, TCRdb records one entry per CDR3 protein without DNA. The sample totals roughly 40,000 distinct CDR3 sequences. The source material was naive CXCR3- CD8+ T cells from blood. The subset denotes: CD45RO-CCR7+CD27+CD95- naive CD8+ T cells lacking CXCR3 (TNR3-). Receptor source: a human donor in good health. Some clones in this sample may be carry-over from other donors' samples.

The chain joins TRBV12-3 or TRBV12-4 to TRBJ1-5. CDR3 length equals 14 residues. This CDR3 is CASSKDGWDQPQHF.

The V call is TRBV7-2, the J call TRBJ2-1; TCRdb's D call of TRBD1 is untestable without DNA. CDR3 size: 17 residues. CDR1 and CDR2 (germline): SGHTA, FQGNSA. CDR3 sequence reads: CASSRSPRGRTYNEQFF.

The CDR3 is CASSYSISQGTYEQYF. The chain joins TRBV6-6 to TRBJ2-7. Germline assignment: CDR1 MNHNY and CDR2 SVGAGI (reference sequence). This CDR3 contains 16 residues.

The V call is TRBV28, the J call TRBJ2-4; absent DNA, TCRdb's TRBD1 call cannot be checked. The CDR3 loop spans 14 amino acids. Germline V gives CDR1 MDHEN, CDR2 SYDVKM. CDR3 residues: CASSNSRGLYIQYF.

The genes are TRBV5-1 and TRBJ2-7; TCRdb indicates TRBD1, and absent DNA this call remains unverified. Germline-derived CDR1 and CDR2 are SGHRS and YFSETQ. There are 14 residues in the CDR3. The CDR3: CASSPAGTGYEQYF. Full variable domain (missing parts from reference TRBV5-1 and TRBJ2-7): KAGVTQTPRYLIKTRGQQVTLSCSPISGHRSVSWYQQTPGQGLQFLFEYFSETQRNKGNFPGRFSGRQFSNSRSEMNVSTLELGDSALYLCASSPAGTGYEQYFGPGTRLTVT.

The chain recombines TRBV5-6 with TRBJ1-5; TCRdb's D call of TRBD1 is untestable without DNA. Per germline, CDR1 SGHDT and CDR2 YYEEEE. The CDR3 length is 14 residues. This CDR3 reads CASTLRQTNQPQHF.

The chain joins TRBV29-1 to TRBJ2-3; TCRdb reports TRBD2, a call that lacks DNA to check it against. CDR3 length equals 16 residues. Per germline, CDR1 SQVTM and CDR2 ANQGSEA. The CDR3 reads CSVDGLAGGTADTQYF.

The chain recombines TRBV29-1 with TRBJ1-2; the TCRdb D gene call, TRBD1, has no DNA to confirm it. CDR1 and CDR2 (germline): SQVTM, ANQGSEA. This CDR3 spans 15 amino acids. CDR3 loop: CSVEVPSGHPYGYTF.

The chain is built from TRBV20-1 and TRBJ2-3; TCRdb's D gene call, TRBD2, goes unchecked for lack of DNA. The germline V gene encodes CDR1 DFQATT and CDR2 SNEGSKA (reference sequence). The CDR3 has 16 residues. CDR3 protein: CSARDPNRGGLDTQYF.

The V gene is TRBV5-1, the J gene TRBJ2-3. The CDR3 consists of 13 residues. Germline V gives CDR1 SGHRS, CDR2 YFSETQ. The CDR3: CASSPRSGDTQYF.

V gene TRBV20-1 combines with J gene TRBJ2-7; lacking DNA, the TRBD1 call made by TCRdb goes unchecked. This CDR3 is built from 12 residues. The V gene's germline CDR1 is DFQATT and CDR2 SNEGSKA (reference sequence). This CDR3 is CSPRTGIYEQYF.

The J gene is TRBJ2-7, the V gene TRBV29-1; absent DNA, TCRdb's TRBD1 call cannot be checked. Germline lookup yields CDR1 SQVTM and CDR2 ANQGSEA. CDR3 length equals 13 residues. The CDR3 loop reads CSVGASARGEQYF.

This chain links TRBV6-6 with TRBJ1-1; TCRdb lists TRBD1, though no DNA is available to test this call. The V gene's germline CDR1 is MNHNY and CDR2 SVGAGI (reference sequence). The CDR3 totals 17 residues. The CDR3 region is CASSYSGTGLSNTEAFF.

V and J are TRBV7-8 and TRBJ2-7; TCRdb gives TRBD1 as the D gene, but with no DNA this cannot be confirmed. The CDR3 sequence is 21 residues long. Germline V gene lookup returns CDR1 SGHVS and CDR2 FQNEAQ. The CDR3 sequence: CASSLERQGFPNSRSSFEQYF.

This sequence joins TRBV6-4 and TRBJ2-1; TCRdb's D gene call, TRBD1, goes unchecked for lack of DNA. The CDR3 covers 14 residues. Germline loops: CDR1 MRHNA, CDR2 SNTAGT. CDR3 in amino acids: CASSESSGGNEQFF.

The rearrangement joins TRBV5-1 to TRBJ2-7; there is no DNA to check the TCRdb D call of TRBD2. The CDR3 sequence is 14 residues long. From germline, CDR1 is SGHRS and CDR2 YFSETQ. The CDR3 reads CASSFLPSRDEQYF. Together with reference TRBV5-1 and TRBJ2-7, the CDR3 gives the full variable domain: KAGVTQTPRYLIKTRGQQVTLSCSPISGHRSVSWYQQTPGQGLQFLFEYFSETQRNKGNFPGRFSGRQFSNSRSEMNVSTLELGDSALYLCASSFLPSRDEQYFGPGTRLTVT.

The chain carries TRBV3-2 and TRBJ2-6; TCRdb selects TRBD1, and the lack of DNA leaves this call unchecked. TRBV3-2 is described as a pseudogene. The CDR3 is 14 amino acids. The CDR3 loop is CANPGTAGPNVLTF.

The chain uses TRBV28 and TRBJ2-7; TCRdb designates TRBD1, a call that cannot be tested without DNA. CDR1 MDHEN and CDR2 SYDVKM come from the germline V gene. The CDR3 consists of 13 residues. CDR3 residues: CASSGTGDYEQYF.

The chain recombines TRBV29-1 with TRBJ1-1; TCRdb picks TRBD1, but there is no DNA to check that call. CDR1 and CDR2 (germline): SQVTM, ANQGSEA. This CDR3 has 14 residues. CDR3 in amino acids: CSVETGGVNTEAFF.

Judged by frequency, this clonotype is medium-sized. This chain connects TRBV6-2 or TRBV6-3 to TRBJ2-7. CDR3 length equals 12 residues. CDR1 MNHEY and CDR2 SVGEGT come from the germline V gene. This CDR3 is CASRNITYEQYF.

The chain couples TRBV30 to TRBJ2-1; TCRdb's D call of TRBD1 is untestable without DNA. The germline CDR1 and CDR2 sequences are GTSNPN and SVGIG (reference sequence). The CDR3 has 14 amino acids. This CDR3 reads CAWNPGQGAGEQFF.

This chain connects TRBV12-3 or TRBV12-4 to TRBJ2-1; without DNA, the TCRdb call of TRBD2 cannot be checked. CDR3 length equals 13 residues. The CDR3 region is CASSLYSGNEQFF.

The gene calls are TRBV5-1 and TRBJ2-3; the TRBD2 assignment by TCRdb is unverifiable without DNA. The CDR3 sequence is 17 residues long. Germline CDR1 is SGHRS and CDR2 is YFSETQ. CDR3 sequence: CASSLDASGGLLDTQYF.

The rearrangement uses TRBV3-1 and TRBJ1-2. This CDR3 has 15 amino acids. CDR1 is LGHDT and CDR2 is YNNKEL in the germline V gene (reference sequence). CDR3: CASSHAVLGDYGYTF.

The genes are TRBV12-3 or TRBV12-4 and TRBJ2-1; TCRdb selects TRBD2, and the lack of DNA leaves this call unchecked. There are 19 residues in the CDR3. The CDR3: CASSPLGASLPSSYNEQFF.